The clone carrying this T cell receptor (beta chain) was recorded at least ten times. Antigen: not known. The data derive from a study of regulatory T cells in long-lasting Graves disease. CDR3 size: 16 residues. Germline CDR1 reads SGHVS; CDR2 reads FQNEAQ. V was pared by 1 base and J by 9 bases, with 10 bases of the junction left unmatched. This sample's time point: newly diagnosed GD, antithyroid drugs for less than 3 months. Making the TCR library involved RNA that had been extracted from PBMCs. iRepertoire HTBI primers and Arm-PCR of CDR3 regions built TCR beta libraries. Each CDR3 protein gets one entry after TCRdb re-called the multiplex PCR reads with MiXCR. The sample has approximately 540,000 distinct CDR3 sequences; around 13% are singletons. Overall study results and limits: Persistent patients shared more public clonotypes (2,741) than newly diagnosed patients (under 1,000). There were preferences for TRBV28, TRBJ1-2 and TRBJ2-5 in persistent disease.

The data were also submitted as part of a second study, on T cells in Graves' hyperthyroidism and ophthalmopathy.

The chain carries TRBV7-8 and TRBJ2-1; 9 nucleotides match TRBD2. Sample: peripheral blood mononuclear cells (PBMCs), taken at new diagnosis, from a patient treated with antithyroid drugs. The receptor comes from a woman in her 30s with Graves disease. The CDR3 here is CASSLELAGLFFEQFF. As DNA, the CDR3 is TGTGCCAGCAGCTTAGAACTAGCGGGCCTGTTTTTTGAGCAGTTCTTC.